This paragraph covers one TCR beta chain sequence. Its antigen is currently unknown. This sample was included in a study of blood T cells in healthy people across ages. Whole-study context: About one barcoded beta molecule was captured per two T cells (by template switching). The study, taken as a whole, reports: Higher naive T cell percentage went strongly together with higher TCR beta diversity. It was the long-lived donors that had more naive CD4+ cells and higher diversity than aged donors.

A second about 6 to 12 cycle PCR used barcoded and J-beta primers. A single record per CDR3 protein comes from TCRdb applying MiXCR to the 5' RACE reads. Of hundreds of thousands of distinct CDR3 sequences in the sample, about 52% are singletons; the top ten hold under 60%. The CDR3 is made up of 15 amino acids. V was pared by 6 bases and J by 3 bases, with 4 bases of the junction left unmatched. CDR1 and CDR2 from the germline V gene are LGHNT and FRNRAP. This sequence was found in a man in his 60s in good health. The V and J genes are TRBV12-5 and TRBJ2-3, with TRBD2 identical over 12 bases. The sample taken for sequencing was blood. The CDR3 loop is CASGPGTSGTDTQYF. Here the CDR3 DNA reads TGTGCTAGTGGCCCGGGGACTAGCGGGACAGATACGCAGTATTTT.